Presented here are 10 T cell receptor beta chains from one specimen sequenced in a study of cytomegalovirus exposure and HLA in healthy donors. 60 Vbeta and 13 Jbeta primers were used in PCR. Method: immunoSEQ multiplex PCR; TCRdb's copy keeps in-frame clones and lacks some. This table has roughly 190,000 clones, roughly four fifths appearing once. The specimen sequenced was PBMCs. The receptors derive from a woman between 25 and 40 years old in good health and CMV-seropositive.

The chain joins TRBV10-3 to TRBJ2-1; no definite D call. V was pared by 8 bases and J by 3 bases, with 11 bases between. Germline-derived CDR1 and CDR2 are ENHRY and SYGVKD. This CDR3 has 13 residues. The CDR3, as DNA: TGTGCCATCGGTACAGCCGACTACAATGAGCAGTTCTTC. Amino acids: CAIGTADYNEQFF.

This clone was seen more than once but under ten times. This chain joins TRBV6-1 and TRBJ2-1; the match to TRBD2 covers 10 bases. The CDR3 has 17 residues. Germline V CDR1 and CDR2: MNHNS, SASEGT. V shed 1 base and J 8 bases; nucleotides not matched to a gene: 11. The CDR3 region is CASSEGYLAGVVDEQFF. CDR3 nucleotides: TGTGCCAGCAGTGAAGGTTACCTAGCGGGAGTTGTGGATGAGCAGTTCTTC.

This chain links TRBV5-1 with TRBJ2-2; 9 bases map to TRBD2. This CDR3 contains 17 residues. V lost 4 bases to trimming and J lost 8 bases; unmatched junction nucleotides: 15. CDR1 and CDR2 from the germline V gene are SGHRS and YFSETQ. DNA for the CDR3: TGCGCCAGCAGCCTCCCCCAATCGCGGGAGGGCCTAGGGGAGCTGTTTTTT. This encodes CASSLPQSREGLGELFF.

V is TRBV14 and J is TRBJ2-7; TRBD2 matches 7 bases. The CDR3 extends over 13 amino acids. Per the germline V gene, CDR1 is SGHDN and CDR2 is FVKESK. J lost 4 bases, V lost 4 bases, and 4 bases had no gene match. The CDR3 spells CASSPTSVYEQYF. The CDR3 DNA sequence: TGTGCCAGCAGCCCCACTAGCGTTTACGAGCAGTACTTC.

V and J are TRBV6-1 and TRBJ1-5, with D possibly TRBD1 on 5 matching bases. Trimming removed 3 bases from V and 2 bases from J, with 8 bases in between. Germline V lookup: CDR1 MNHNS, CDR2 SASEGT. The CDR3 contains 14 residues. The CDR3 coding sequence is TGTGCCAGCAGTGACAGGGAGGGCAATCAGCCCCAGCATTTT. As protein: CASSDREGNQPQHF.

The V call is TRBV12-5, the J call TRBJ2-6, with TRBD1 identical over 10 bases. The length of the CDR3 is 21 residues. The V segment lost 0 bases and the J segment 0 bases; nucleotides outside the gene matches: 11. Germline-derived CDR1 and CDR2 are LGHNT and FRNRAP. The DNA for the CDR3 is TGTGCTAGTGGTTTGGTACCTCTAGGACAGGGGGTAAACTCTGGGGCCAACGTCCTGACTTTC. It is translated as CASGLVPLGQGVNSGANVLTF.

To note about this clone: The sample carries other DNA sequences with the same CDR3. The CDR3: CASSYSGGNTGELFF. The DNA of the CDR3 is TGTGCCAGCAGTTACTCAGGGGGGAACACCGGGGAGCTGTTTTTT. V and J are TRBV6-5 and TRBJ2-2; D possibly corresponds to TRBD1 (6 bases). V was clipped by 0 bases and J by 1 base, with 6 bases between them. From germline, CDR1 is MNHEY and CDR2 SVGAGI. There are 15 residues in the CDR3.

The chain links TRBV28 to TRBJ2-7; possibly TRBD2 for D (5 bases). Germline assignment: CDR1 MDHEN and CDR2 SYDVKM. This CDR3 region has 14 residues. V was trimmed by 5 bases and J by 2 bases, leaving 13 bases between them. CDR3 DNA sequence: TGTGCCAGCAGTCCCCACCGACTAACCTACGAGCAGTACTTC. It codes for CASSPHRLTYEQYF.

Only a few counts were recorded for this clone. This same CDR3 is encoded by further DNA sequences in the sample. V usage is TRBV20-1 and J usage is TRBJ2-1; perhaps TRBD2 as D (6 bases). There are 11 residues in the CDR3. CDR1 and CDR2 from the germline V gene are DFQATT and SNEGSKA (reference sequence). V was clipped by 1 base and J by 9 bases, with 7 bases between them. For the CDR3, the DNA is TGCAGTGCTAGAGCGGGAGTTGAGCAGTTCTTC. Translation: CSARAGVEQFF.

The chain links TRBV11-2 to TRBJ2-4, with 8 bases that match TRBD1. This CDR3 region has 16 residues. Germline assignment: CDR1 SGHAT and CDR2 FQNNGV. Trimming took 3 bases from V and 0 from J; bases not matched to a gene: 4. The chain's CDR3 is CASSFGQGVAKNIQYF. CDR3 sequence (DNA): TGTGCCAGCAGCTTCGGACAGGGCGTAGCCAAAAACATTCAGTACTTC.